This T cell receptor (beta chain) emerged from a study of somatic mutations in cytotoxic T cells in rheumatoid arthritis. Broader study findings: Patients with rheumatoid arthritis did not differ significantly from age-matched healthy controls in CD8+ T-cell clonality. Nobody knew which antigens the expanded CD8+ clones targeted.

Details on this clone: Its target is not known.

Germline CDR1 MNHNS, CDR2 SASEGT. Trimming left V 1 base short and J 6 bases short, with 13 bases between. The CDR3 consists of 15 residues. The data were produced by immunoSEQ multiplex PCR, yet TCRdb's version contains in-frame clones alone and is incomplete. Of some 35,000 clones listed, around 80% are singletons. The source is a man aged 35 to 55 in good health. The sample taken for sequencing was CD8+ T cells sorted from blood. The V call is TRBV6-1, the J call TRBJ2-1, with D unresolved. Here the CDR3 reads CASSEDGRSTNEQFF. CDR3 coding DNA: TGTGCCAGCAGTGAAGATGGGCGGAGTACCAATGAGCAGTTCTTC.